This T cell receptor beta chain was captured by sequencing in a study of T-cell memory formation after mild COVID-19. Study conclusions and caveats: Pre-infection memory showed some responding clones, and this suggested that cross-reactive memory joined.

MiXCR, run by TCRdb on the 5' RACE reads, gives a single entry per CDR3 protein. The sample carries more than 150,000 distinct CDR3 sequences, 11% recorded once. The V and J ends lost 7 bases and 7 bases, in that order; junction bases with no gene match: 7. This CDR3 comprises 14 residues. This clonotype was detected only a few times. Its matching antigen is unknown. V is TRBV12-3 or TRBV12-4 and J is TRBJ1-6, with TRBD1 matching 7 bases. What was sequenced was PBMCs or a T cell subset sorted from them (not recorded which). The clonotype originates from a man aged 18 to 30 who had mild COVID-19 (a few samples of this study predate the infection). Cell type and time point are not known. CDR3 in amino acids: CASNRQGRNSPLHF. CDR3 sequence (DNA): TGTGCCAGCAACAGACAGGGACGGAATTCACCCCTCCACTTT.